Following are 25 T cell receptor beta chains from one sample sequenced in a study of spatial heterogeneity in lung cancer. Findings of the study overall: Mutation counts in tumors were tracked by counts of expanded intratumoral alpha and beta TCRs.

Time point indicated: sample taken at primary tumor resection. The antigens these receptors bind are not known. TCRdb reprocessed the 5' RACE reads with MiXCR, giving one entry per CDR3 protein. The sample consists of 16,000 or so distinct CDR3 sequences, 6% to 7.5% of them appearing once. The sample was lung tumor tissue, taken at surgery. These receptors all stem from a female donor with early-stage non-small cell lung cancer.

This clonotype was seen ten or more times. In a library made to pick up alpha chains, this beta chain is a stray read with a size that means little. Here the CDR3 reads CASSQTLQGMRGYTF. Written as DNA, the CDR3 is TGTGCCAGCAGCCAAACTCTACAGGGAATGCGTGGCTACACCTTC. The V call is TRBV4-2, the J call TRBJ1-2; perhaps TRBD1 as D (6 bases). The germline V gene has CDR1 LGHNA and CDR2 YNFKEQ. This CDR3 region has 15 residues. The V and J ends lost 2 bases and 7 bases respectively, with 17 bases between them.

This clonotype was recorded many times. For a library built for alpha chains, this beta chain is a stray read; little rests on its size. The chain has TRBV6-5 and TRBJ1-2, with D possibly TRBD1 on 5 matching bases. Trimming took off 5 bases at V and 4 bases at J, with 11 bases between the two ends. The CDR3 runs to 13 residues. CDR1 and CDR2 from the germline V gene are MNHEY and SVGAGI. CDR3 protein: CASSLQGAYGYTF. Here the CDR3 DNA reads TGTGCCAGCAGTCTGCAGGGAGCCTATGGCTACACCTTC.

This clonotype has ten or more counts. This beta chain came through as a stray read in a library set up for alpha chains, and its size says little. The V and J genes are TRBV6-5 and TRBJ2-3; no clear D. CDR1 MNHEY and CDR2 SVGAGI come from the germline V gene. The CDR3 consists of 15 residues. V lost 3 bases to trimming and J lost 6 bases, with 16 bases between them. CDR3 nucleotide sequence: TGTGCCAGCAGTTATGGGTCTCTTCGGGCGGATACGCAGTATTTT. Translating it yields CASSYGSLRADTQYF.

Comments on this clonotype: In a library made to pick up alpha chains, this beta chain is a stray read with a size that means little. The V call is TRBV20-1, the J call TRBJ2-3, with 9 bases matching TRBD2. CDR1 is DFQATT, CDR2 SNEGSKA, per germline (reference sequence). There are 15 residues in the CDR3. The ends lost 3 bases at V and 2 bases at J; junction bases unmatched: 6. The CDR3 DNA reads TGCAGTGCTAGGCCCCTAGCGGGGACCACAGATACGCAGTATTTT. Translation: CSARPLAGTTDTQYF.

This clonotype was seen only a few times. This beta chain is off target for a library built for alpha chains, so its abundance means little. This chain connects TRBV1 to TRBJ2-3; the D call in the table, TRBD1, was not verified against the DNA. TRBV1 is flagged as a pseudogene. This CDR3 has 15 residues. CDR3 bases: TGCACCAGCAGCTACGGACAGGGCGACGCAGATACGCAGTATTTT. Amino acids: CTSSYGQGDADTQYF.

Concerning this clonotype: Because this beta chain is a stray read in a library intended to capture alpha chains, its abundance should not be given much weight. This rearrangement joins TRBV7-9 to TRBJ2-2, with D possibly being TRBD1 (5 bases). The CDR3 loop spans 15 amino acids. Trimming shortened V by 3 bases and J by 4 bases, and 12 bases separated the two germline ends. CDR1 is SEHNR and CDR2 is FQNEAQ in the germline V gene (reference sequence). The CDR3 DNA reads as TGTGCCAGCAGCTTTCTGCAGGGCGGCACCGGGGAGCTGTTTTTT. It translates to CASSFLQGGTGELFF.

At least ten counts were recorded for this clonotype. This beta chain is a stray sequence in a library constructed for alpha chains; its clone size is not meaningful. This chain connects TRBV5-1 to TRBJ2-5, with D perhaps assigned TRBD1 or TRBD2 (5 bases each). The CDR3 has 16 amino acids. Trimming took off 4 bases at V and 4 bases at J, with 20 bases between the two ends. The germline CDR1 and CDR2 sequences are SGHRS and YFSETQ. The CDR3 protein is CASSRSTGGETETQYF. CDR3 nucleotides: TGCGCCAGCAGCCGATCAACAGGAGGAGAGACAGAGACCCAGTACTTC.

The sample holds a few counts of this clonotype. This beta chain is an off-target read within a library intended for alpha chains, so its frequency means little. V and J are TRBV27 and TRBJ2-3; 8 nucleotides agree with TRBD2. Germline assignment: CDR1 MNHEY and CDR2 SMNVEV (reference sequence). This CDR3 region has 16 residues. Trimming removed 4 bases from V and 6 bases from J; junction bases left unmatched: 12. In DNA form, the CDR3 reads TGTGCCAGCAGTTCCCCCGGCGGGGGGACCCGGGATACGCAGTATTTT. Translation: CASSSPGGGTRDTQYF.

This clonotype appeared many times. Since it is a stray read in a library aimed at alpha chains, this beta chain has a size that is not meaningful. The gene calls are TRBV20-1 and TRBJ1-1; D is unresolved. CDR1 and CDR2 from the germline V gene are DFQATT and SNEGSKA (reference sequence). V lost 2 bases, J lost 1 base, and 2 bases lay in between. The CDR3 covers 11 residues. CDR3 bases: TGCAGTGCTAGAAAGAACACTGAAGCTTTCTTT. Translating gives CSARKNTEAFF.

This clonotype was picked up a small number of times. This beta chain is a stray sequence in a library constructed for alpha chains; its clone size is not meaningful. The V gene is TRBV7-3, the J gene TRBJ2-7; D gene uncertain. Germline CDR1 reads SGHTA; CDR2 reads FQGTGA. Trimming took off 2 bases at V and 1 base at J, with 12 bases between the two ends. The CDR3 consists of 15 residues. CDR3 in amino acids: CASSLGRMESYEQYF. DNA for the CDR3: TGTGCCAGCAGCTTAGGACGGATGGAATCCTACGAGCAGTACTTC. The whole variable domain, remainder taken from reference TRBV7-3 and TRBJ2-7, is GAGVSQTPSNKVTEKGKYVELRCDPISGHTALYWYRQSLGQGPEFLIYFQGTGAADDSGLPNDRFFAVRPEGSVSTLKIQRTERGDSAVYLCASSLGRMESYEQYFGPGTRLTVT.

This clonotype was counted many times. Since the library was made to target alpha chains, this beta chain is a stray read and its abundance is not meaningful. The rearrangement links TRBV7-2 to TRBJ1-5, with 8 bases lining up with TRBD1. The CDR3 is 15 residues long. With 5 bases clipped from V and 3 bases from J, the junction kept 6 bases outside the gene matches. Germline V gives CDR1 SGHTA, CDR2 FQGNSA. CDR3 protein: CASSEGQATNQPQHF. The CDR3 DNA is TGTGCCAGCAGCGAGGGACAGGCGACCAATCAGCCCCAGCATTTT.

This clonotype has at least ten counts. Little can be read into the size of this beta chain, an off-target read in a library designed for alpha chains. This chain links TRBV6-1 with TRBJ1-5; no reliable D call. V dropped 6 bases and J dropped 3 bases, with 12 bases sitting between them. The CDR3 is 14 amino acids. CDR1 and CDR2 from the germline V gene are MNHNS and SASEGT. In DNA, the CDR3 is TGTGCCAGCAGCCGTCCCGGGCACAATCAGCCCCAGCATTTT. It codes for CASSRPGHNQPQHF.

About this clonotype: One end of the junction is discordant with germline, which a read error may explain. In a library made to pick up alpha chains, this beta chain is a stray read with a size that means little. V gene TRBV7-3 combines with J gene TRBJ2-7, with a weak D call TRBD2 (5 bases). CDR1 is SGHTA and CDR2 is FQGTGA in the germline V gene. The CDR3 extends over 13 amino acids. In DNA form, the CDR3 reads TGTGCCTGCAGCTTCCACGGGGCCTACGAGCAGTACTTC. Translating gives CACSFHGAYEQYF.

The sample holds many counts of this clonotype. The library was built for alpha chains, so this beta chain is an off-target read and its size means little. The J gene is TRBJ1-2, the V gene TRBV10-3; D is possibly TRBD1 (5 bases). Germline CDR1 is ENHRY and CDR2 is SYGVKD. Trimming removed 0 bases at V and 4 bases at J, with 12 bases between. The CDR3 loop spans 15 amino acids. The CDR3 coding sequence is TGTGCCATCAGTGAGTCTGGGACGCGCGGCTATGGCTACACCTTC. This translates into CAISESGTRGYGYTF.

This clonotype is medium-sized in the sample. This beta chain is an unintended read in a library built for alpha chains; its size means little. J is TRBJ1-4 and V is TRBV7-2, with D perhaps matching TRBD1 (6 bases). Looked up from germline, CDR1 is SGHTA and CDR2 is FQGNSA. The CDR3 is 13 amino acids. Trimming took off 2 bases at V and 8 bases at J, with 9 bases between the two ends. The CDR3 DNA follows: TGTGCCAGCAGCTTAAACAGGGACGAAAAACTGTTTTTT. This codes for CASSLNRDEKLFF.

This clonotype occurred many times. This beta chain is an off-target read within a library intended for alpha chains, so its frequency means little. The V and J genes are TRBV6-2 or TRBV6-3 and TRBJ2-1, with D unresolved. CDR1 is MNHEY, CDR2 SVGEGT, per germline. Deletions cut 7 bases from V and 0 bases from J, with 13 bases between. The CDR3 runs 15 residues. The DNA of the CDR3 is TGTGCCAGCACCGTAGACACGAGCTCCTACAATGAGCAGTTCTTC. Encoded protein: CASTVDTSSYNEQFF.

This clonotype has more than one count but fewer than ten. This beta chain turned up in a library designed for alpha chains; as an off-target read, its abundance says little. The chain employs TRBV20-1 and TRBJ1-2, with a weak D call TRBD1 (6 bases). Germline V CDR1 and CDR2: DFQATT, SNEGSKA (reference sequence). V lost 0 bases, J lost 7 bases, and 15 bases lay in between. The CDR3 runs 14 residues. CDR3 region: CSARDRQGTGGYTF. The DNA for the CDR3 is TGCAGTGCTAGAGATCGCCAGGGGACGGGTGGCTACACCTTC.

At least ten counts were recorded for this clonotype. With the library built for alpha chains, this beta chain is off target and its frequency is not meaningful. The V and J genes are TRBV5-6 and TRBJ1-1; the D gene is possibly TRBD1 (5 bases). Germline V gene data show CDR1 as SGHDT and CDR2 as YYEEEE. Between the trimmed V and J ends, which lost 4 bases and 4 bases, there was a span of 14 bases. This CDR3 contains 14 residues. The CDR3 loop is CASSPWGGSTEAFF. CDR3 nucleotides: TGTGCCAGCAGCCCGTGGGGGGGGAGCACTGAAGCTTTCTTT.

The sample holds one count of this clonotype. A much larger clone is a single base away; this may be a read error. Being off target in a library aimed at alpha chains, this beta chain has a size of little meaning. V is TRBV5-8 and J is TRBJ2-3; 10 nucleotides match TRBD2. This CDR3 region has 16 residues. V dropped 3 bases and J dropped 4; count of bases not matched to a gene: 8. Germline values: CDR1 SGHTS, CDR2 YDEGEE. The CDR3 loop reads CASSSGTSVVPDTQYF. The CDR3 DNA reads TGTGCCAGCAGCTCCGGGACTAGCGTGGTTCCAGATACGCAGTATTTT.

In regard to this clonotype: This beta chain came through as a stray read in a library set up for alpha chains, and its size says little. The CDR3 protein is CASSSGDSYEQYF. In nucleotides, the CDR3 is TGTGCCAGCAGTTCCGGTGATTCCTACGAGCAGTACTTC. This chain uses TRBV27 with TRBJ2-7; D unclear. The germline V and J ends were trimmed by 4 bases and 1 base, with 8 bases remaining between them. Germline values: CDR1 MNHEY, CDR2 SMNVEV (reference sequence). CDR3 length equals 13 residues.

Worth noting for this clonotype: This beta chain turned up in a library designed for alpha chains; as an off-target read, its abundance says little. The gene calls are TRBV5-1 and TRBJ2-7; TRBD1 matches 12 bases. V was pared by 3 bases and J by 1 base, with 2 bases of the junction left unmatched. The CDR3 is 15 amino acids. Germline CDR1 and CDR2: SGHRS and YFSETQ. The CDR3 bases are TGCGCCAGCAGCTCGGGACAGGGGGCTTCCTACGAGCAGTACTTC. Encoded protein: CASSSGQGASYEQYF.

On this clonotype: A library made for alpha chains picked up this beta chain off target, so its size means little. The chain recombines TRBV29-1 with TRBJ2-1; D is ambiguous. Deletions cut 3 bases from V and 8 bases from J, with 11 bases between. From germline, CDR1 is SQVTM and CDR2 ANQGSEA. This CDR3 has 12 residues. The CDR3: CSVDWGRDEQFF. The CDR3 DNA is TGCAGCGTTGATTGGGGAAGGGATGAGCAGTTCTTC.

This clonotype was found many times. In a library made to pick up alpha chains, this beta chain is a stray read with a size that means little. The V and J genes are TRBV12-3 or TRBV12-4 and TRBJ1-5; D is perhaps TRBD1 (6 bases). The CDR3 has 14 amino acids. V was cut by 3 bases and J by 5 bases, with 11 bases left in between. CDR3 sequence reads: CASSFGQLDQPQHF. As DNA, the CDR3 is TGTGCCAGCAGTTTTGGACAGTTAGATCAGCCCCAGCATTTT.

By share, this clonotype counts as medium-sized. This beta chain was picked up by a library intended for alpha chains and is off target, so its count carries little meaning. The V gene is TRBV7-2, the J gene TRBJ1-3, with D hard to call. V shed 0 bases and J shed 0 bases, with 6 bases lying between them. CDR3 length equals 15 residues. The germline V gene has CDR1 SGHTA and CDR2 FQGNSA. CDR3 in DNA: TGTGCCAGCAGCTTAGCGAGGCTCTCTGGAAACACCATATATTTT. Translated: CASSLARLSGNTIYF. Full variable domain (outside the CDR3, taken from reference TRBV7-2 and TRBJ1-3): GAGVSQSPSNKVTEKGKDVELRCDPISGHTALYWYRQSLGQGLEFLIYFQGNSAPDKSGLPSDRFSAERTGGSVSTLTIQRTQQEDSAVYLCASSLARLSGNTIYFGEGSWLTVV.

With respect to this clonotype: Little can be read into the size of this beta chain, an off-target read in a library designed for alpha chains. The genes are TRBV7-3 and TRBJ2-1; tentative D call: TRBD2 (7 bases). The CDR3 is 16 residues long. The V and J ends lost 5 bases and 4 bases respectively, with 18 bases between them. From germline, CDR1 is SGHTA and CDR2 FQGTGA. CDR3 in amino acids: CASSPGTGGVYNEQFF. The DNA of the CDR3 is TGTGCCAGCAGCCCTGGGACGGGGGGCGTATACAATGAGCAGTTCTTC.